This T cell receptor beta chain was recorded in a study of OX40 agonist ivuxolimab in advanced cancers. Concerning the study at large: Ivuxolimab, which targeted the costimulatory receptor OX40 (CD134), was an agonistic, fully human IgG2 monoclonal antibody. Intravenous ivuxolimab was administered to patients every 2 weeks at six dose levels: 0.01, 0.1, 0.3, 1.5, 3 and 10 mg/kg. Among the approximately 50 dose-escalation patients, about 19 had hepatocellular carcinoma, roughly 15 melanoma, 9 renal cell carcinoma and 9 head and neck cancer. The dose-escalation cohort was around 83% male with a mean age of around 62 years, ranging from roughly 20 to 85. Patients were allowed to have had prior anti-PD-1, anti-PD-L1 or anti-CTLA-4 therapy, and 40% to 45% of the dose-escalation patients had previously received checkpoint inhibitors. Partial responses occurred in three dose-escalation patients, of whom one had hepatocellular carcinoma and two had cutaneous melanoma. Peripheral TCRbeta sequencing was intended to test whether TCR sequence diversity was altered and clonal T-cell expansion was caused by ivuxolimab. The paper reports the monotherapy dose-escalation portion (N of about 54 patients) of the phase I ivuxolimab trial. The research as a whole found: In partial responders in the 0.1-3.0 mg/kg groups, normalized peripheral clonal expansion was found to be among the lowest, especially among CD8+ T cells. Low levels of normalized T-cell clonal expansion were also seen in some nonresponding patients. At doses of 0.1 to 3.0 mg/kg, clonal expansion of both CD4+ and CD8+ T cells in blood was seen between baseline and week 6. After ivuxolimab, expanded clones were on average more numerous among CD8+ T cells than among CD4+ T cells. Antigen specificity was not determined for the clonally expanded peripheral T cells.

The germline V gene supplies CDR1 WSHSY and CDR2 SAAADI. The CDR3 measures 14 amino acids from cysteine to phenylalanine. The read is trimmed to its CDR3 DNA, 42 bases read in frame from base 1. For this chain, trimming is 5 bases at the V end and 9 bases at the J end, and the number of junction bases without a gene match is 6. To sequence the TCRbeta CDR3 region, genomic DNA was isolated from the sorted cells. TCRbeta CDR3 regions were sequenced using the immunoSEQ Assay. This immuneACCESS table, as held by TCRdb, lists in-frame sequences with V and J called but not all clones. Of the missing ones, under half trace to an unresolved V gene in checked studies; the others have no known cause. In this sample the table shows roughly 71,000 clones, 77% of which occur a single time. The ten largest clones add up to more than 1.5% of the sample. The trial excluded patients who had a history of autoimmune disease or were on systemic immunosuppression. Peripheral blood for TCR sequencing was collected from all dose cohorts at baseline, on cycle 4 day 1, and on cycle 7 day 1. The samples were taken from a phase I, first-in-human, multicenter, open-label dose-escalation trial of ivuxolimab. Adults with locally advanced or metastatic head and neck squamous cell, hepatocellular, melanoma or renal cell carcinoma were enrolled in the trial. Before TCR sequencing, CD4+ T cells and CD8+ T cells from peripheral blood were sorted into separate populations.

Concerning this clone: Its antigen is not yet known. Base-call qualities are not available, and no considerably larger clone is one nucleotide away.

Specimen: CD4+ or CD8+ T cells sorted from blood, collected in a trial of the OX40 agonist ivuxolimab. This receptor was obtained from an adult with an advanced solid tumor such as melanoma, head and neck, liver or kidney cancer. In this chain, TRBV10-2 is recombined with TRBJ1-6; the central 8 bases match TRBD1. CDR3 reads: CASSKDRVVSPLHF. The nucleotide sequence is given as TGCGCCAGCAGTAAGGACAGGGTGGTTTCACCCCTCCACTTT.